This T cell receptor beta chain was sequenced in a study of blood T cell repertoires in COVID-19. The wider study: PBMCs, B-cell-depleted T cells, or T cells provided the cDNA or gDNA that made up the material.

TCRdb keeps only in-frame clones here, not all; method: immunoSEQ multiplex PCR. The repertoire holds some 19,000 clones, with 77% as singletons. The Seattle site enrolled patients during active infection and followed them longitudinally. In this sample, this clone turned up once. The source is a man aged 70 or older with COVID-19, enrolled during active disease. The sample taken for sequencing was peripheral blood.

The CDR3 DNA sequence: TGTGCCAGTCGGGAGAGCGGGCAAGAGACCCAGTACTTC. It is translated as CASRESGQETQYF. The chain joins TRBV27 to TRBJ2-5, with D perhaps TRBD2 (6 bases). This CDR3 contains 13 residues. CDR1 and CDR2 from the germline V gene are MNHEY and SMNVEV (reference sequence). Trimming removed 9 bases from V and 2 bases from J, with 13 bases in between.